This TCR beta chain was documented in a study of human T cells and chemical hapten exposure. Background on the study: Patients were given diphenylcyclopropenone on the scalp weekly across the roughly 25-week study.

TCRdb used MiXCR to reprocess the RACE reads, holding one entry per CDR3 protein. In the table there are 180,000 or so distinct CDR3 sequences, more than 12% of which are singletons. Time point reported: patch test 1, 2 weeks after DPC sensitization. Noted treatment: therapeutic diphenylcyclopropenone sensitization with weekly scalp DPC. The table lists this clonotype with many counts. Germline CDR1 is MNHNY and CDR2 is SVGAGI (reference sequence). The trim removed 8 bases at V and 6 bases at J, leaving 9 bases unmatched. CDR3 length: 15 residues. Sample: whole blood, taken in connection with sensitization to the hapten diphenylcyclopropenone (DPC). This receptor was obtained from a woman aged 25 to 39 with alopecia areata. Some clones in this sample may be carry-over from other donors' samples. This rearrangement joins TRBV6-6 to TRBJ2-3; 12 bases map to TRBD1. The DNA of the CDR3 is TGTGCCAGCGGTCAAAGCGGGACAGGGGGCGATACGCAGTATTTT. It specifies CASGQSGTGGDTQYF.